The present T cell receptor beta chain was sequenced within a study of blood T cells in healthy people across ages. Points from the study as a whole: Naive and antigen-experienced cells were not separated, limiting conclusive comparison.

The CDR3 consists of 13 residues. Trimming took 6 bases from V and 0 from J, leaving 5 bases between them. CDR1 and CDR2 (germline): MDHEN, SYDVKM. Alongside a J-beta primer mix, a sample-barcoded 5' primer served in a second PCR lasting roughly 6 to 11 cycles. The authors tagged each cDNA molecule using a template-switch adaptor with 12 random nucleotides. Each CDR3 protein gets one entry after TCRdb re-called the 5' RACE reads with MiXCR. The data show about 1.4 million distinct CDR3 sequences, 59% seen once. Concerning this clonotype itself: What it binds is not known.

Sequencing was carried out using blood. The receptor was derived from a young man in good health. This sequence joins TRBV28 and TRBJ1-4; D remains ambiguous. CDR3 nucleotides: TGTGCCAGCAGGGGTACAACTAATGAAAAACTGTTTTTT. This gives the protein CASRGTTNEKLFF.